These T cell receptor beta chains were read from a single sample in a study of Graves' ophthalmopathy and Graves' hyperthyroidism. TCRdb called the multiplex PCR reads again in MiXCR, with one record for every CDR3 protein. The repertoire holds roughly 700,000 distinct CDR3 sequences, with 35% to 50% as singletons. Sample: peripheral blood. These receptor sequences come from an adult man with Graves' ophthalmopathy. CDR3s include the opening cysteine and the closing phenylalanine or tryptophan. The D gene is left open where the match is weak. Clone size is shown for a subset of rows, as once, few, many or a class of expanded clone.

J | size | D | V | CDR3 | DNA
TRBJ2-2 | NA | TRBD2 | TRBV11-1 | CASSPYSGRVAGELFF | TGTGCCAGCAGCCCCTATAGCGGGAGAGTGGCCGGGGAGCTGTTTTTT
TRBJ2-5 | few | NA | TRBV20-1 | CSARRDTPPETQYF | TGCAGTGCTAGACGGGACACTCCACCAGAGACCCAGTACTTC
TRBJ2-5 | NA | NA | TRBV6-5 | CASSYRPPQETQYF | TGTGCCAGCAGTTACCGGCCGCCTCAAGAGACCCAGTACTTC
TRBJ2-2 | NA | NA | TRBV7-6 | CASSLNTKGRNTGELFF | TGTGCCAGCAGCCTAAACACCAAAGGCAGGAACACCGGGGAGCTGTTTTTT
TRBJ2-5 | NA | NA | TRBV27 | CASSLLQGYETQYF | TGTGCCAGCAGTCTACTACAGGGTTACGAGACCCAGTACTTC
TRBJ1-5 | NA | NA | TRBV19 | CASSINEGVNQPQHF | TGTGCCAGTAGTATTAACGAGGGGGTGAATCAGCCCCAGCATTTT
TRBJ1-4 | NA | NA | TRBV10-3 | CAISATQGEEKLFF | TGTGCCATCAGTGCGACTCAAGGGGAGGAAAAACTGTTTTTT
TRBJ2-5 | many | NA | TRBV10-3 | CAISAAGQGGETQYF | TGTGCCATCAGTGCCGCCGGACAGGGAGGGGAGACCCAGTACTTC
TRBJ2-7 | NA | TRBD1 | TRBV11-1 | CASSGTGGRNEQYF | TGTGCCAGCAGCGGGACAGGGGGCCGGAACGAGCAGTACTTC
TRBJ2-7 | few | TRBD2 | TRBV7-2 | CASSLVASGLYEQYF | TGTGCCAGCAGCTTAGTGGCTAGCGGGCTATACGAGCAGTACTTC
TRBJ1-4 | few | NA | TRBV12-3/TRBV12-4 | CASSFTAPNEKLFF | TGTGCCAGCAGTTTTACAGCTCCAAATGAAAAACTGTTTTTT
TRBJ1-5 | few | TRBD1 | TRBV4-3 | CASSDRVNQPQHF | TGCGCCAGCTCGGACAGGGTGAATCAGCCCCAGCATTTT
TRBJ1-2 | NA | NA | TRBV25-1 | CASSAMAGTNNYGYTF | TGTGCCAGCAGCGCGATGGCGGGGACCAATAACTATGGCTACACCTTC
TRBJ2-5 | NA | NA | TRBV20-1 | CSARRDNTGETVQETQYF | TGCAGTGCCCGGCGGGACAACACCGGGGAGACTGTTCAAGAGACCCAGTACTTC